This T cell receptor (beta chain) was obtained from a study of vaccination and CD4 T cells after COVID-19. About the study: Convalescents were six males and four females, two of them Hispanic. The cells in question were stimulated using overlapping spike peptides derived from SARS-CoV-2, HCoV-NL63, HCoV-OC43 and HCoV-229E. Post-vaccination specimens were collected at a median of about 70 days following dose two (range 14 to 241).

This sample's treatment: roughly 10-day PBMC culture with coronavirus spike peptide pools or control peptides (ViraFEST assay). Once obtained from cultured CD4+ T cells, the DNA was sequenced using the Oncomine TCR Beta short-read assay. TCRdb processed the PCR reads anew with MiXCR; each CDR3 protein has one entry. Here the sample spans about 20,000 distinct CDR3 sequences, more than 70% being singletons. Comment on this clonotype: Its antigen is still unknown.

The sequences come from CD4+ T cells from blood, cultured in vitro, collected after SARS-CoV-2 vaccination. The receptor's source is a human donor who received a COVID-19 vaccine.

The CDR3 here is CASNKQGIGGYTF. The CDR3 DNA sequence: TGTGCCAGCAACAAACAGGGGATTGGTGGCTACACCTTC. The rearrangement uses TRBV12-3 or TRBV12-4 and TRBJ1-2; 7 positions agree with TRBD1. The CDR3 consists of 13 residues. The ends lost 7 bases at V and 7 bases at J; junction bases unmatched: 9.